Listed here are 14 T cell receptor beta chains from one sample, sequenced in a study of control samples from healthy donors and cancer patients. The assay was immunoSEQ multiplex PCR, and TCRdb's table has in-frame clones only and misses some. Here the sample spans some 150,000 clones, roughly 94% being singletons. Sequences were obtained from PBMCs. The receptors were sampled from a man aged 55 to 70 with colorectal cancer.

The chain combines TRBV19 with TRBJ2-7, with 12 bases lining up with TRBD1. Germline CDR1 reads LNHDA; CDR2 reads SQIVND (reference sequence). This CDR3 comprises 16 residues. The trim removed 3 bases at V and 4 bases at J, leaving 7 bases unmatched. The CDR3 spells CASSITRGQGAYEQYF. Here the CDR3 DNA reads TGTGCCAGTAGTATTACTAGGGGACAGGGGGCTTACGAGCAGTACTTC. Filled out from reference TRBV19 and TRBJ2-7, the complete variable domain reads DGGITQSPKYLFRKEGQNVTLSCEQNLNHDAMYWYRQDPGQGLRLIYYSQIVNDFQKGDIAEGYSVSREKKESFPLTVTSAQKNPTAFYLCASSITRGQGAYEQYFGPGTRLTVT.

The rearrangement uses TRBV6-2 or TRBV6-3 and TRBJ2-3; 7 nucleotides align to TRBD2. The length of the CDR3 is 15 residues. V lost 5 bases to trimming and J lost 0 bases; unmatched junction nucleotides: 5. Germline V gene data show CDR1 as MNHEY and CDR2 as SVGEGT. The CDR3 nucleotides read TGTGCCAGCAGTCGGCGTAGCGGGAGCACAGATACGCAGTATTTT. It encodes CASSRRSGSTDTQYF.

The J gene is TRBJ1-5, the V gene TRBV21-1; the DNA was not compared with TRBD1, the D call given in the table. TRBV21-1 is listed as a pseudogene. This CDR3 region has 17 residues. In DNA form, the CDR3 reads TGTGCCAGCAGCAAAGCTCCGGACAGGGTAAGAAATCAGCCCCAGCATTTT. Its translation: CASSKAPDRVRNQPQHF.

The rearrangement joins TRBV19 to TRBJ2-2; D remains ambiguous. The germline V and J ends were trimmed by 4 bases and 5 bases, with 8 bases remaining between them. Germline assignment: CDR1 LNHDA and CDR2 SQIVND (reference sequence). This CDR3 has 13 residues. The CDR3 DNA sequence: TGTGCCAGTAGTACCTTGCCTACCGGGGAGCTGTTTTTT. Amino acids: CASSTLPTGELFF.

This chain joins TRBV30 and TRBJ2-5; D is unclear. Germline CDR1 and CDR2: GTSNPN and SVGIG (reference sequence). CDR3 length equals 13 residues. V shed 4 bases and J shed 2 bases, with 11 bases lying between them. CDR3 in DNA: TGTGCCTGGAACCCAGGTAGTCAAGAGACCCAGTACTTC. It encodes CAWNPGSQETQYF.

This clone appeared once. V usage is TRBV10-3 and J usage is TRBJ2-1; 12 bases align to TRBD2. There are 15 residues in the CDR3. V shed 8 bases and J 10 bases; nucleotides not matched to a gene: 12. The germline CDR1 and CDR2 sequences are ENHRY and SYGVKD. The CDR3 region has the DNA TGTGCCATCCGTCCTACTAGCGGGGGGCCCTTGGAGCAGTTCTTC. Amino acids: CAIRPTSGGPLEQFF.

The rearrangement uses TRBV19 and TRBJ1-1; perhaps TRBD1 as D (5 bases). The ends were cut back, 2 bases at V and 4 bases at J, with 8 bases in the middle. Germline lookup yields CDR1 LNHDA and CDR2 SQIVND (reference sequence). This CDR3 contains 13 residues. The DNA for the CDR3 is TGTGCCAGTAGTATACAGGGTGGCACTGAAGCTTTCTTT. It translates to CASSIQGGTEAFF.

CDR3 DNA sequence: TGTGCCAGCAGCCCTCGGGGGTCGGGTAATGAAAAACTGTTTTTT. Encoded protein: CASSPRGSGNEKLFF. V and J are TRBV3-1 (or the pseudogene TRBV3-2) and TRBJ1-4, with D possibly being TRBD1 (5 bases). Germline CDR1 and CDR2: LGHDT and YNNKEL (reference sequence). Trimming took off 4 bases at V and 4 bases at J, with 13 bases between the two ends. This CDR3 comprises 15 residues.

This clone was seen only a few times. This chain links TRBV5-4 with TRBJ1-2; 11 nucleotides agree with TRBD1. The CDR3 has 15 amino acids. After removal of 0 bases from V and 7 bases from J, the junction contained 5 bases not matched to a gene. Germline V gene sequence: CDR1 SGHNT, CDR2 YYREEE (reference sequence). The CDR3 bases are TGTGCCAGCAGCTTGGCAGGACAGGGGGCGAGTGGCTACACCTTC. As protein: CASSLAGQGASGYTF.

The chain joins TRBV2 to TRBJ1-1, with D possibly matching TRBD1 (5 bases). CDR1 is SNHLY, CDR2 FYNNEI, per germline. This CDR3 is built from 15 residues. The V and J ends lost 7 bases and 3 bases respectively, with 18 bases between them. CDR3 residues: CASKGQAPTHTEAFF. In DNA form, the CDR3 reads TGTGCCAGCAAGGGGCAGGCCCCGACCCACACTGAAGCTTTCTTT.

This sequence joins TRBV6-5 and TRBJ1-2, with D maybe TRBD1 (5 bases). Trimming took 10 bases from V and 0 from J, leaving 15 bases between them. The CDR3 spans 14 residues. Germline CDR1 reads MNHEY; CDR2 reads SVGAGI. In nucleotides, the CDR3 is TGTGCCATCACGGCGGTAGGGGCTAACTATGGCTACACCTTC. It translates to CAITAVGANYGYTF.

This chain connects TRBV11-2 to TRBJ1-4; D is uncertain. Trimming took 1 base from V and 1 from J, leaving 10 bases between them. The CDR3 consists of 16 residues. In germline, CDR1 is SGHAT, CDR2 FQNNGV. CDR3 coding DNA: TGTGCCAGCAGCTTAGTTGTGGGTATAACTAATGAAAAACTGTTTTTT. Its protein product is CASSLVVGITNEKLFF.

This chain links TRBV19 with TRBJ2-7, with 11 bases aligning to TRBD1. After removal of 8 bases from V and 2 bases from J, the junction contained 8 bases not matched to a gene. The germline V gene has CDR1 LNHDA and CDR2 SQIVND (reference sequence). The CDR3 consists of 15 residues. The chain's CDR3 is CASAYRDRGTYEQYF. The CDR3, as DNA: TGTGCCAGTGCCTACCGGGACAGGGGGACCTACGAGCAGTACTTC. Together with reference TRBV19 and TRBJ2-7, the CDR3 gives the full variable domain: DGGITQSPKYLFRKEGQNVTLSCEQNLNHDAMYWYRQDPGQGLRLIYYSQIVNDFQKGDIAEGYSVSREKKESFPLTVTSAQKNPTAFYLCASAYRDRGTYEQYFGPGTRLTVT.

V and J are TRBV7-8 and TRBJ1-5; 7 bases align to TRBD1. V lost 4 bases, J lost 4 bases, and 7 bases stayed unmatched. CDR1 and CDR2 (germline): SGHVS, FQNEAQ. This CDR3 has 15 residues. This CDR3 is CASSYQTGTNQPQHF. The CDR3 nucleotides read TGTGCCAGCAGCTACCAGACAGGGACTAATCAGCCCCAGCATTTT.